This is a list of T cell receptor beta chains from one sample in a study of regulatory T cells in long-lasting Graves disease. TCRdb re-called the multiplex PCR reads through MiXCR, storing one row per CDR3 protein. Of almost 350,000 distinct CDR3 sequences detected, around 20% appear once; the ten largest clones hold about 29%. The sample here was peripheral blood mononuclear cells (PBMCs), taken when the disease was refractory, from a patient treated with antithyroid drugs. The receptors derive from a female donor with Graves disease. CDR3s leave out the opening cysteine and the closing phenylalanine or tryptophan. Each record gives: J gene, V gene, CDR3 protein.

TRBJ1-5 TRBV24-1 ATSESTGSNQPQH
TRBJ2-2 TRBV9 ASSVAYRVSGTGELF
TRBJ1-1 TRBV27 ARQGPGAGTEAF
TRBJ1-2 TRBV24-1 ATSDGPGYT
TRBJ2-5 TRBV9 ASSGGGRGETQY
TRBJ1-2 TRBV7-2 ASSLGGGYVYT
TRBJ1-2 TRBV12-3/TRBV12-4 ASSLAPNRVINYGYT
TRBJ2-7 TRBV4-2 ASSQEWTGSNYEQY
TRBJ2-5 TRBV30 AWSVPTGKETQY
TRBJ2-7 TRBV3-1 ASSHFNPGTLPRGEQY
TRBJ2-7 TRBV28 ASSLGFVGQGAYEQY
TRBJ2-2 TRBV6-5 ASSFPGKITSGRGGNTGELF
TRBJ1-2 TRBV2 ASESRQAYGYT
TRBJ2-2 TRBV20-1 SARVYSGRATGELF
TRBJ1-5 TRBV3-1 ASSQAQRQPQH
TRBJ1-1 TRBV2 ASTGENTEAF
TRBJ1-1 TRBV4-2 ASSQGDRANTEAF
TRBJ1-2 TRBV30 AWSASGGYT
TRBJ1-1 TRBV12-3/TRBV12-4 ASRASQAPRHEAF
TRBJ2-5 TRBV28 ASTTLWGAWEETQY
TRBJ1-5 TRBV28 ASRYTGATNQPQH
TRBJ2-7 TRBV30 AWNWQTSGPYEQY
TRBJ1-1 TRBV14 ASSQLDRPRDREAF
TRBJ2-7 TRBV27 ASSRTATSGSYEQY
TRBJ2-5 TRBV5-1 ASSFQGELETQY
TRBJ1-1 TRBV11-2 ASRGGPRGTEAF
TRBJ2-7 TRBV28 ASTLGITNSYEQY
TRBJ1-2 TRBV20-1 SAIHQGGSGGYT
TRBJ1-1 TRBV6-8 ASSLLDRADTEAF
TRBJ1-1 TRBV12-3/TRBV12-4 ASSRDFSEYPEAF
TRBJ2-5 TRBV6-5 ASSYGPGLLPETQY
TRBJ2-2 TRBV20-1 SAKDHSTGELF
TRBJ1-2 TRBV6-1 ASSPGQTYGYT
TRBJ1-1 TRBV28 ASSPGTGANTEAF
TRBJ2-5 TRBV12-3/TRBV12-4 ASSTRLAGGQETQY
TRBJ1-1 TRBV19 ASSIVQGAGTEAF
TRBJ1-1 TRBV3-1 ASSQAWTSNTEAF
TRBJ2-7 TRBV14 ASSRSGTASYEQY
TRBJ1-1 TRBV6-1 ASRPRTGPEVLKAF
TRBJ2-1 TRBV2 ASLGLGFYNEQF
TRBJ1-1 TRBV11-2 ASSLGTGNTEAF
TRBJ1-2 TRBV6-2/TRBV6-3 ASSFQGGRREGYT
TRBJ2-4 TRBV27 ASSLRHSGVAKNIQY
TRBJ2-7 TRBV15 ATSRDIDSSYEQY
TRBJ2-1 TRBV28 ASSPPGLAGGFEQF
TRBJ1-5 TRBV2 ASSVPASNQPQH
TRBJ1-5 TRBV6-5 ASSYRRSNQPQH
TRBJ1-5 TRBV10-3 AISEGGNQPQH
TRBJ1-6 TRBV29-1 SVATGTVPNSPLH
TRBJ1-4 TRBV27 ASRGDKFYNEKLF
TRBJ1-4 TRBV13 ASRRGRTSQNEKLF
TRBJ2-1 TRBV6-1 ASRLQGARTNEQF
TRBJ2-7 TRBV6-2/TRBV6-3 ASSSIGRGAYEQY
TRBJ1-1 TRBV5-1 ASSLDGLNTEAF
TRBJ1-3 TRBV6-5 ASSLTGTGVLDTGNTIY
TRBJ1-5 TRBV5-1 ASSLAEGGQPQH
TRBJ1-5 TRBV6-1 ASSLRAQPQH
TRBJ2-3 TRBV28 ASSLLQLRGSPRTDTQY
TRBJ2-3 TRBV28 ASVPLGGGNADTQY